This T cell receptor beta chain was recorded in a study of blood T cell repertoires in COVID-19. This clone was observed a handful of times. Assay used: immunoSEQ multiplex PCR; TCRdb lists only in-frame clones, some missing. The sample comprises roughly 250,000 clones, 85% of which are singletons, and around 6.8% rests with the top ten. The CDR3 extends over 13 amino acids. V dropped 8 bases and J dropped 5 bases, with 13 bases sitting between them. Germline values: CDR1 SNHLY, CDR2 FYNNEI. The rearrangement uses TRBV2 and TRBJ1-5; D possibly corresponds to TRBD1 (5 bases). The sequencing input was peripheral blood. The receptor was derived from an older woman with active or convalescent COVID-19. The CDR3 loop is CASAIGGDQPQHF. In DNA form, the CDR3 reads TGTGCCAGCGCTATCGGGGGGGATCAGCCCCAGCATTTT.